This T cell receptor beta chain appears in the sequencing data of a study of T-cell reconstitution after alpha-beta-depleted transplantation in children. This clonotype has more than one count but fewer than ten. Using unique molecular identifiers, the investigators prepared the TCRbeta library. TCRdb reanalysed the PCR reads using MiXCR and keeps one entry per CDR3 protein. The table includes a few hundred thousand distinct CDR3 sequences, 15% to 20% detected once. This CDR3 contains 14 residues. V was shortened by 5 bases and J by 2 bases, with 13 bases between the two germline ends. This clonotype originated in a human donor who donated a stem cell graft to a child with acute lymphoblastic leukemia. Specimen: PBMCs from the stem cell graft donor, collected from the stem cell graft. V is TRBV12-3 or TRBV12-4 and J is TRBJ2-7; perhaps TRBD2 as D (6 bases). DNA for the CDR3: TGTGCCAGCAGTAATCTCGGGGGAGCCTACGAGCAGTACTTC. Translated, it gives CASSNLGGAYEQYF.